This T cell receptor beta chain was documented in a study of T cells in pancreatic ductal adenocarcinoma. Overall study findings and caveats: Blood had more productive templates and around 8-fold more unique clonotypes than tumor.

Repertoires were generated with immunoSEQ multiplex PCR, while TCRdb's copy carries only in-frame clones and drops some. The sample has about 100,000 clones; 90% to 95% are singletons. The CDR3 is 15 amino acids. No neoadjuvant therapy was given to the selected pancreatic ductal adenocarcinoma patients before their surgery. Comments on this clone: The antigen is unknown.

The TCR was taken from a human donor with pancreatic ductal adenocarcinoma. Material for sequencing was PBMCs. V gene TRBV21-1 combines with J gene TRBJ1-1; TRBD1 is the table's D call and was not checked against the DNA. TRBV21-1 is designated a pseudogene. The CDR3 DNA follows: TGTGCCAGCAGCCCCTGGGACAAATCCAACACTGAAGCTTTCTTT. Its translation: CASSPWDKSNTEAFF.